The rows below give T cell receptor beta chains drawn from one sample of a study of T cells after yellow fever vaccination. TCRdb passed the 5' RACE reads through MiXCR, listing each CDR3 protein once. The profile covers approximately 350,000 distinct CDR3 sequences, with around a tenth appearing a single time and 18% taken by the ten largest. The sequencing used PBMCs, collected on the day of the first yellow fever vaccination. The source is a man aged 18 to 29 who received the YFV17D yellow fever vaccine. Both conserved end residues are part of each CDR3. A D gene is named only where the DNA matches it firmly. Size values are once, few and many counts, or a class for expanded clones, and some rows have none.

J gene,clone size,V gene,D gene,CDR3 DNA,CDR3 protein
TRBJ2-1,.,TRBV29-1,.,TGCAGCGTTGTTTGGGGGCCCACCTACAATGAGCAGTTCTTC,CSVVWGPTYNEQFF
TRBJ1-6,.,TRBV20-1,.,TGCAGTGCTCCTTCCCAGACTAATTCACCCCTCCACTTT,CSAPSQTNSPLHF
TRBJ2-2,.,TRBV29-1,.,TGCAGCGCCGCCGGCCCCGGGGAGCTGTTTTTT,CSAAGPGELFF
TRBJ2-7,few,TRBV5-6,TRBD1,TGTGCCAGCAGCTCGCAGGGACAGGGAAACGAGCAGTACTTC,CASSSQGQGNEQYF
TRBJ2-4,.,TRBV6-1,.,TGTGCCAGCAGTGATGCGGGACTAGCCAAAAACATTCAGTACTTC,CASSDAGLAKNIQYF
TRBJ1-1,many,TRBV12-3/TRBV12-4,.,TGTGCCAGCAGCCGCCTGCGGGCCAGGGGCACTGAAGCTTTCTTT,CASSRLRARGTEAFF
TRBJ2-1,few,TRBV7-9,TRBD1,TGTGCCAGCAGCTCCCCACAGGGGATAGGCAATGAGCAGTTCTTC,CASSSPQGIGNEQFF
TRBJ1-6,few,TRBV5-1,TRBD1,TGCGCCAGCAGCAGAAATACAGGGGGCGAATCACCCCTCCACTTT,CASSRNTGGESPLHF
TRBJ2-7,.,TRBV5-1,TRBD1,TGCGCCAGCAGCTTGGCGGGACAGGACCACTACGAGCAGTACTTC,CASSLAGQDHYEQYF
TRBJ1-4,few,TRBV4-3,TRBD1,TGCGCCAGCAGCCGAGTAGGGACAGGAGATGAAAAACTGTTTTTT,CASSRVGTGDEKLFF
TRBJ1-3,.,TRBV18,.,TGTGCCAGCTCACCACCGGGACAAACCATCGGAAACACCATATATTTT,CASSPPGQTIGNTIYF
TRBJ2-3,few,TRBV29-1,.,TGCAGCGTTGATAGAGCCGGGCGAACTGATACGCAGTATTTT,CSVDRAGRTDTQYF
TRBJ2-2,few,TRBV5-4,TRBD1,TGTGCCAGCAGCTTGGGGACAGGGGACACCGGGGAGCTGTTTTTT,CASSLGTGDTGELFF
TRBJ2-3,.,TRBV18,.,TGTGCCAGCTCACCGGAGTACTTGAGCACAGATACGCAGTATTTT,CASSPEYLSTDTQYF
TRBJ1-1,few,TRBV5-5,.,TGTGCCAGCAGCTTGAGGGATGAAGCTTTCTTT,CASSLRDEAFF
TRBJ1-5,few,TRBV12-5,.,TGTGCTAGTGGTTTGGTAAAGAGTTACACAGATCAGCCCCAGCATTTT,CASGLVKSYTDQPQHF
TRBJ2-7,.,TRBV5-8,.,TGTGCCAGCAGCTCCCCCAGGGTAGGGGGCTACGAGCAGTACTTC,CASSSPRVGGYEQYF
TRBJ2-6,few,TRBV5-1,TRBD1,TGCGCCAGCAGCTTGAAGGATTTCGCCCAGGGGGCGACTGGGGCCAACGTCCTGACTTTC,CASSLKDFAQGATGANVLTF
TRBJ2-7,.,TRBV14,.,TGTGCCAGCAGCACGAGGCCCAAGCACCCCGAGCAGTACTTC,CASSTRPKHPEQYF
TRBJ2-5,.,TRBV6-2/TRBV6-3,.,TGTGCCAGCAGCTCCCGGGGTCCATGGGAGACCCAGTACTTC,CASSSRGPWETQYF
TRBJ2-5,few,TRBV14,TRBD1,TGTGCCAGCAGCCCGACAGGGGCGCCGGAGACCCAGTACTTC,CASSPTGAPETQYF
TRBJ2-5,.,TRBV5-1,.,TGCGCCAGCAGCTCGGGGGTACAAGAGACCCAGTACTTC,CASSSGVQETQYF
TRBJ1-1,.,TRBV15,.,TGTGCCACCAGCAGAGTAATTATGAACACTGAAGCTTTCTTT,CATSRVIMNTEAFF